Listed here are 24 T cell receptor beta chains from one sample, sequenced in a study of T-cell reconstitution after alpha-beta-depleted transplantation in children. Unique molecular identifiers were incorporated when the TCRbeta library was constructed. TCRdb redid the calling of the PCR reads with MiXCR, one entry per CDR3 protein. This sample has 670,000 or so distinct CDR3 sequences, with over 10% found just once. Here the sequenced sample was PBMCs, taken before TCRalphabeta/CD19-depleted stem cell transplant. Receptors were obtained from a girl aged 2 to 10 with congenital amegakaryocytic thrombocytopenia, due to receive a stem cell transplant.

This clonotype was counted ten times or more. The chain uses TRBV27 and TRBJ2-7, with D possibly being TRBD2 (5 bases). V shed 3 bases and J shed 1 base, with 10 bases lying between them. The germline gives CDR1 MNHEY, CDR2 SMNVEV (reference sequence). This CDR3 is built from 14 residues. The CDR3 region has the DNA TGTGCCAGCAGTTTGGAGGACGAGTCCTACGAGCAGTACTTC. It codes for CASSLEDESYEQYF.

The rearrangement joins TRBV10-3 to TRBJ1-2, with 10 bases matching TRBD1. The germline V gene encodes CDR1 ENHRY and CDR2 SYGVKD. The CDR3 covers 16 residues. V lost 0 bases, J lost 3 bases, and 4 bases stayed unmatched. The CDR3 DNA sequence: TGTGCCATCAGTGAGTCGTTGGGGACAGGGGACTATGGCTACACCTTC. This gives the protein CAISESLGTGDYGYTF.

The sample holds many counts of this clonotype. V gene TRBV7-2 combines with J gene TRBJ1-1; TRBD1 agrees at 10 bases. CDR1 is SGHTA and CDR2 is FQGNSA in the germline V gene. The CDR3 contains 13 residues. V dropped 4 bases and J dropped 11; count of bases not matched to a gene: 7. CDR3 region: CASSSRDRGLAFF. In DNA form, the CDR3 reads TGTGCCAGCAGCTCGAGAGACAGGGGGCTCGCTTTCTTT.

This chain links TRBV16 with TRBJ2-1; D uncertain. V shed 4 bases and J shed 7 bases, with 11 bases lying between them. This CDR3 is built from 13 residues. Germline V gives CDR1 KGHSY, CDR2 FQNENV. CDR3 amino acids: CASSLMTRNEQFF. For the CDR3, the DNA is TGTGCCAGCAGCCTAATGACTCGTAATGAGCAGTTCTTC.

This clonotype has just a few counts. V gene TRBV19 combines with J gene TRBJ2-7; D unclear. Germline V lookup: CDR1 LNHDA, CDR2 SQIVND (reference sequence). This CDR3 has 11 amino acids. V dropped 1 base and J dropped 3 bases, with 1 base sitting between them. The CDR3: CASSIGYEQYF. The DNA of the CDR3 is TGTGCCAGTAGTATAGGCTACGAGCAGTACTTC.

The sample holds many counts of this clonotype. This chain links TRBV11-2 with TRBJ2-5, with TRBD2 as a possible D gene (6 bases). Germline V lookup: CDR1 SGHAT, CDR2 FQNNGV. V was trimmed by 1 base and J by 5 bases, leaving 14 bases between them. The CDR3 extends over 15 amino acids. CDR3 in amino acids: CASSLVSYRGETQYF. The DNA of the CDR3 is TGTGCCAGCAGCTTAGTTTCATACCGGGGGGAGACCCAGTACTTC.

J is TRBJ2-5 and V is TRBV6-4, with D perhaps TRBD2 (6 bases). The CDR3 loop spans 13 amino acids. Germline assignment: CDR1 MRHNA and CDR2 SNTAGT. The V gene lost 0 bases and the J gene lost 13 bases, with 15 bases spanning the gap. The CDR3 loop reads CASSDSLGGRLYF. CDR3 in DNA: TGTGCCAGCAGTGACTCCCTTGGGGGGAGACTGTACTTC.

The rearrangement joins TRBV5-1 to TRBJ1-5; TRBD1 matches at 8 bases. With V trimmed by 0 bases and J by 1 base, 6 bases remained unmatched. Germline CDR1 is SGHRS and CDR2 is YFSETQ. This CDR3 region has 17 residues. The CDR3 DNA follows: TGCGCCAGCAGCTTGGTCCCACAGGGGGAGAGCAATCAGCCCCAGCATTTT. It encodes CASSLVPQGESNQPQHF.

This clonotype was counted between two and nine times. The V gene is TRBV5-1, the J gene TRBJ1-2, with D possibly matching TRBD1 (5 bases). CDR1 is SGHRS and CDR2 is YFSETQ in the germline V gene. Trimming cost V 5 bases and J 8 bases, with 22 bases left between them. The CDR3 has 15 amino acids. As DNA, the CDR3 is TGCGCCAGCAGACATGACAGCAATCCTTCCTGGGGCTACACCTTC. Encoded protein: CASRHDSNPSWGYTF.

DNA of the CDR3: TGTGCCAGCAGCTTACGGCAGGGGGCATTAATATATGAGCAGTTCTTC. Amino acid sequence: CASSLRQGALIYEQFF. The rearrangement joins TRBV7-2 to TRBJ2-1; 8 bases line up with TRBD1. V dropped 2 bases and J dropped 8; count of bases not matched to a gene: 11. The germline gives CDR1 SGHTA, CDR2 FQGNSA. The CDR3 contains 16 residues.

V and J are TRBV28 and TRBJ2-3; 11 positions match TRBD2. This CDR3 is built from 14 residues. The junction had 4 bases not matched to a gene; V was cut back by 6 bases and J by 5 bases. Germline CDR1 reads MDHEN; CDR2 reads SYDVKM. CDR3 sequence: CASRLAGGGDTQYF. For the CDR3, the DNA is TGTGCCAGCAGATTAGCGGGAGGGGGAGATACGCAGTATTTT.

This clonotype was seen more than once but under ten times. The rearrangement joins TRBV5-1 to TRBJ2-1, with D possibly matching TRBD2 (6 bases). Between the trimmed V and J ends, which lost 4 bases and 6 bases, there was a span of 17 bases. Per the germline V gene, CDR1 is SGHRS and CDR2 is YFSETQ. The CDR3 sequence is 15 residues long. CDR3 residues: CASSALGGSRNEQFF. The CDR3 DNA follows: TGCGCCAGCAGCGCCCTTGGAGGGTCGCGCAATGAGCAGTTCTTC. The variable domain in full, completed from reference TRBV5-1 and TRBJ2-1, reads KAGVTQTPRYLIKTRGQQVTLSCSPISGHRSVSWYQQTPGQGLQFLFEYFSETQRNKGNFPGRFSGRQFSNSRSEMNVSTLELGDSALYLCASSALGGSRNEQFFGPGTRLTVL.

This clonotype occurred a few times. The V gene is TRBV7-9, the J gene TRBJ2-3; 10 nucleotides match TRBD2. From germline, CDR1 is SEHNR and CDR2 FQNEAQ (reference sequence). V lost 5 bases to trimming and J lost 1 base; unmatched junction nucleotides: 9. This CDR3 is built from 17 residues. The CDR3 DNA reads TGTGCCAGCAGCGTCACAACCGGGACTAGCGGCACAGATACGCAGTATTTT. Translation: CASSVTTGTSGTDTQYF. Full variable domain (rest looked up from reference TRBV7-9 and TRBJ2-3): DTGVSQNPRHKITKRGQNVTFRCDPISEHNRLYWYRQTLGQGPEFLTYFQNEAQLEKSRLLSDRFSAERPKGSFSTLEIQRTEQGDSAMYLCASSVTTGTSGTDTQYFGPGTRLTVL.

The chain uses TRBV10-2 and TRBJ2-1; no clear D. The CDR3 extends over 13 amino acids. V was clipped by 8 bases and J by 0 bases, with 8 bases between them. Germline CDR1 WSHSY, CDR2 SAAADI. CDR3 sequence (DNA): TGCGCCAGCTGTGTAGCCTCCTACAATGAGCAGTTCTTC. Protein: CASCVASYNEQFF.

CDR3 protein: CSARPFRAVVSTDTQYF. The DNA of the CDR3 is TGCAGTGCTAGGCCATTCCGGGCCGTAGTTTCTACAGATACGCAGTATTTT. J is TRBJ2-3 and V is TRBV20-1; D uncertain. This CDR3 comprises 17 residues. Germline V lookup: CDR1 DFQATT, CDR2 SNEGSKA (reference sequence). Trimming shortened V by 3 bases and J by 3 bases, and 22 bases separated the two germline ends.

This clonotype came up many times. Compared with germline, one end of the junction differs, possibly owing to a read error. The chain employs TRBV7-9 and TRBJ2-5; weak D call: TRBD2 (6 bases). Germline values: CDR1 SEHNR, CDR2 FQNEAQ (reference sequence). The CDR3 extends over 8 amino acids. The CDR3 spells CASAEGGF. The CDR3, as DNA: TGTGCCAGCGCGGAGGGAGGCTTC. The full variable domain, completed using reference TRBV7-9 and TRBJ2-5, is DTGVSQNPRHKITKRGQNVTFRCDPISEHNRLYWYRQTLGQGPEFLTYFQNEAQLEKSRLLSDRFSAERPKGSFSTLEIQRTEQGDSAMYLCASAEGGFGPGTRLLVL.

This clonotype has at least ten counts. The V and J genes are TRBV29-1 and TRBJ1-1, with 9 bases matching TRBD1. The ends lost 6 bases at V and 7 bases at J; junction bases unmatched: 6. This CDR3 spans 12 amino acids. Germline CDR1 SQVTM, CDR2 ANQGSEA. The chain's CDR3 is CSVAQGAIEAFF. The CDR3, as DNA: TGCAGCGTCGCACAGGGGGCCATTGAAGCTTTCTTT.

This clonotype was found many times. The rearrangement links TRBV28 to TRBJ2-1, with a tentative D call TRBD2 (5 bases). The germline V and J ends were trimmed by 1 base and 8 bases, with 15 bases remaining between them. CDR1 is MDHEN and CDR2 is SYDVKM in the germline V gene. The CDR3 is made up of 15 amino acids. CDR3 sequence: CASSLSPSRSDEQFF. The CDR3, as DNA: TGTGCCAGCAGTTTATCGCCTAGCAGGTCGGATGAGCAGTTCTTC.

This clonotype was recorded a few times. The chain has TRBV28 and TRBJ2-3, with D possibly TRBD2 on 6 matching bases. Germline-derived CDR1 and CDR2 are MDHEN and SYDVKM. CDR3 length: 15 residues. Trimming removed 5 bases from V and 4 bases from J, with 16 bases in between. The CDR3 DNA reads as TGTGCCAGCAGTATCGGGGACTGGGGATCAGATACGCAGTATTTT. It codes for CASSIGDWGSDTQYF.

In the case of this clonotype: This may stem from a read error, because a much larger clone lies one nucleotide away. The chain combines TRBV5-1 with TRBJ2-1; D is possibly TRBD1 or TRBD2 (6 bases each). The CDR3 spans 15 residues. CDR1 is SGHRS and CDR2 is YFSETQ in the germline V gene. CDR3 region: CASSWTRDKYREQIF. CDR3 nucleotide sequence: TGCGCCAGCAGCTGGACCCGGGACAAGTACCGGGAGCAGATCTTC.

The rearrangement joins TRBV11-2 to TRBJ2-5; D may correspond to TRBD1 or TRBD2 (6 bases each). The CDR3 consists of 17 residues. Germline V gives CDR1 SGHAT, CDR2 FQNNGV. V was shortened by 3 bases and J by 2 bases, with 19 bases between the two germline ends. This chain's CDR3 is CASSFGSTGRRQETQYF. The CDR3 DNA follows: TGTGCCAGCAGCTTTGGATCCACAGGGAGGAGACAAGAGACCCAGTACTTC.

This chain connects TRBV12-3 or TRBV12-4 to TRBJ2-1, with 8 nucleotides matching TRBD2. This CDR3 has 19 residues. Trimming at V came to 11 bases and at J to 5 bases, leaving 26 bases not matched to a gene. CDR3 sequence: CACCLLSVVLGTRHNEQFF. For the CDR3, the DNA is TGTGCCTGCTGTTTGCTGAGTGTGGTATTGGGGACTAGACACAATGAGCAGTTCTTC.

This rearrangement joins TRBV20-1 to TRBJ2-2; 11 bases are shared with TRBD2. The ends lost 5 bases at V and 2 bases at J; junction bases unmatched: 7. This CDR3 region has 16 residues. Per germline, CDR1 DFQATT and CDR2 SNEGSKA (reference sequence). In DNA form, the CDR3 reads TGCAGTGCTTCACGGGGACTAGCGGAAAACACCGGGGAGCTGTTTTTT. Translated: CSASRGLAENTGELFF.

This clonotype was observed many times. This chain joins TRBV25-1 and TRBJ1-4; tentative D call: TRBD1 (5 bases). The CDR3 contains 16 residues. Germline lookup yields CDR1 MGHDK and CDR2 SYGVNS. V lost 6 bases, J lost 7 bases, and 21 bases lay in between. CDR3 nucleotides: TGTGCCAGCAGCGACTCTGGCGGGGCAGTCGGTGAAAAACTGTTTTTT. This gives the protein CASSDSGGAVGEKLFF.